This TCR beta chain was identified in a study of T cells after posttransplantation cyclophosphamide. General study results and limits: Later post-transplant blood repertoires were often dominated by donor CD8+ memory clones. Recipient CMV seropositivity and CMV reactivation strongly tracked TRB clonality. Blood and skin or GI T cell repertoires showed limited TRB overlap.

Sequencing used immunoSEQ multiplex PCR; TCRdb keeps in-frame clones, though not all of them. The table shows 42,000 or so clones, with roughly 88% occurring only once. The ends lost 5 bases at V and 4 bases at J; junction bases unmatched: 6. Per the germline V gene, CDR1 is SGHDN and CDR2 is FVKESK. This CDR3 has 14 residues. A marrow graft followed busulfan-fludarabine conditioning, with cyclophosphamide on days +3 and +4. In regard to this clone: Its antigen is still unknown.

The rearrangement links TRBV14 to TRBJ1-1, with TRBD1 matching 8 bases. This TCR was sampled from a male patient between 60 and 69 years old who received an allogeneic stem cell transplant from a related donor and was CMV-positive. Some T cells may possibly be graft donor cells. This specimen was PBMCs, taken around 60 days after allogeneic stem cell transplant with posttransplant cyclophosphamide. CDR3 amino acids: CASSSQGEGTEAFF. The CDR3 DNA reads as TGTGCCAGCAGCTCACAGGGGGAAGGCACTGAAGCTTTCTTT.